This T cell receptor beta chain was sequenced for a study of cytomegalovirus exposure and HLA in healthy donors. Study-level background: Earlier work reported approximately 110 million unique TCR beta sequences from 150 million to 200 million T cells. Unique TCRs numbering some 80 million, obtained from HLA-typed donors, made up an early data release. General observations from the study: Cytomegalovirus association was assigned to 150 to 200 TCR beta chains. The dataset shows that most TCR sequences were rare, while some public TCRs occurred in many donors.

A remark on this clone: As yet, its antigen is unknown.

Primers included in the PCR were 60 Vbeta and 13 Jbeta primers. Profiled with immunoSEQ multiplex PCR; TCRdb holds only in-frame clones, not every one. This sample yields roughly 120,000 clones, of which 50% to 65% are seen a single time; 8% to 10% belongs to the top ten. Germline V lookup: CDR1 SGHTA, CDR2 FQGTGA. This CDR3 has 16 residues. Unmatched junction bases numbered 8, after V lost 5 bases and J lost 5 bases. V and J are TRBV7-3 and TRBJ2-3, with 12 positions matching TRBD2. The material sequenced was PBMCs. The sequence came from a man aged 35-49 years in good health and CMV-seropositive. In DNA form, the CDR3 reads TGTGCCAGCAGCCCTCGGACTAGCGGGGCCAGAGATACGCAGTATTTT. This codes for CASSPRTSGARDTQYF.